Below, 25 T cell receptor beta chains from the same sample are listed, as sequenced in a study of T-cell reconstitution after alpha-beta-depleted transplantation in children. The TCRbeta library was prepared with unique molecular identifiers. TCRdb called the PCR reads again in MiXCR, with one record for every CDR3 protein. The table lists approximately 230,000 distinct CDR3 sequences, more than 20% of them singletons, with around 4.8% in the top ten. Material: PBMCs, mostly from graft donor cells, obtained 360 days after TCRalphabeta/CD19-depleted stem cell transplant. The receptors shown here come from a female patient aged 2-9 years who had a stem cell transplant for congenital amegakaryocytic thrombocytopenia, so the T cells may come from the graft donor.

This clonotype occurred many times. The chain combines TRBV10-3 with TRBJ1-1; D unclear. The CDR3 is 12 amino acids. V was trimmed by 3 bases and J by 4 bases, leaving 6 bases between them. The V gene's germline CDR1 is ENHRY and CDR2 SYGVKD. The CDR3 region is CAISDRRTEAFF. In DNA, the CDR3 is TGTGCCATCAGTGACAGGCGCACTGAAGCTTTCTTT.

This clonotype was counted between two and nine times. V usage is TRBV9 and J usage is TRBJ2-2; D possibly corresponds to TRBD1 (6 bases). CDR3 length: 16 amino acids. Germline V lookup: CDR1 SGDLS, CDR2 YYNGEE. Trimming stripped 0 bases from V and 6 bases from J, with 15 bases between. The CDR3 spells CASSVVEGHIAGELFF. CDR3 nucleotide sequence: TGTGCCAGCAGCGTAGTAGAGGGACACATCGCCGGGGAGCTGTTTTTT.

This clonotype was picked up many times. The chain employs TRBV29-1 and TRBJ2-1; 7 nucleotides align to TRBD2. This CDR3 is 15 amino acids long. Germline V lookup: CDR1 SQVTM, CDR2 ANQGSEA. Unmatched junction bases numbered 5, after V lost 3 bases and J lost 0 bases. For the CDR3, the DNA is TGCAGCGTTGACCACGGGAGGACCTCCTACAATGAGCAGTTCTTC. This translates into CSVDHGRTSYNEQFF.

About this clonotype itself: Germline is not matched at one junction end, which may reflect a read error. The chain recombines TRBV7-7 with TRBJ1-5, with D possibly being TRBD1 (5 bases). This CDR3 has 15 amino acids. Germline assignment: CDR1 SSHAT and CDR2 FNYEAQ (reference sequence). The CDR3, as DNA: TGTGCCAGCATTAACCAGGGACTCTTCAATCATCCCCAGCATTTT. It encodes CASINQGLFNHPQHF.

The chain links TRBV5-6 to TRBJ1-3; D might be TRBD1 (5 bases). Germline-derived CDR1 and CDR2 are SGHDT and YYEEEE. Trimming removed 2 bases from V and 3 bases from J, with 9 bases in between. This CDR3 has 14 amino acids. CDR3 protein: CASSLGTYGNTIYF. The CDR3 region has the DNA TGTGCCAGCAGCTTAGGGACTTATGGAAACACCATATATTTT.

The rearrangement links TRBV20-1 to TRBJ2-1, with D maybe TRBD2 (6 bases). The CDR3 totals 16 residues. Deletions cut 6 bases from V and 1 base from J, with 19 bases between. Per the germline V gene, CDR1 is DFQATT and CDR2 is SNEGSKA (reference sequence). The CDR3 DNA reads as TGCAGTGCACCCCCGGCGGGGAGGCAATCCTACAATGAGCAGTTCTTC. Its protein is CSAPPAGRQSYNEQFF.

This clonotype has more than one count but fewer than ten. The rearrangement uses TRBV20-1 and TRBJ2-7, with TRBD1 matching over 7 bases. Germline CDR1 reads DFQATT; CDR2 reads SNEGSKA (reference sequence). CDR3 length equals 14 residues. Germline trimming cut 5 bases from V and 1 base from J; bases unmatched to any gene: 8. The CDR3 here is CSAYTDRFSYEQYF. The CDR3 DNA sequence: TGCAGTGCTTACACGGACAGGTTTTCCTACGAGCAGTACTTC.

This clonotype was recorded a few times. This chain joins TRBV20-1 and TRBJ2-5; D is uncertain. The CDR3 has 12 residues. Trimming took off 0 bases at V and 6 bases at J, with 8 bases between the two ends. CDR1 is DFQATT and CDR2 is SNEGSKA in the germline V gene (reference sequence). The CDR3 spells CSARDSGQTQYF. The CDR3 DNA reads TGCAGTGCTAGAGATTCTGGCCAGACCCAGTACTTC.

This clonotype was seen only a few times. V usage is TRBV5-1 and J usage is TRBJ2-1; TRBD1 agrees at 9 bases. The length of the CDR3 is 15 residues. Trimming cost V 3 bases and J 6 bases; bases outside gene matches: 7. The germline CDR1 and CDR2 sequences are SGHRS and YFSETQ. Written as DNA, the CDR3 is TGCGCCAGCAGCTACGGACAGGGGATGGGCAATGAGCAGTTCTTC. It is translated as CASSYGQGMGNEQFF.

This clonotype was seen a handful of times. The gene calls are TRBV7-2 and TRBJ2-5, with unresolved D. The CDR3 is 17 residues long. Trimming removed 2 bases from V and 5 bases from J, with 21 bases in between. CDR1 SGHTA and CDR2 FQGNSA come from the germline V gene. The CDR3 bases are TGTGCCAGCAGCTTATGGGTTGTGGCCCCAGGTGGGGAGACCCAGTACTTC. This translates into CASSLWVVAPGGETQYF.

The gene calls are TRBV7-9 and TRBJ2-3, with 10 bases fitting TRBD2. The CDR3 spans 16 residues. CDR1 and CDR2 from the germline V gene are SEHNR and FQNEAQ (reference sequence). The junction had 5 bases not matched to a gene; V was cut back by 1 base and J by 4 bases. The CDR3 DNA sequence: TGTGCCAGCAGCTTAGATGTAGCGGGAGGACCAGATACGCAGTATTTT. Translating it yields CASSLDVAGGPDTQYF.

The J gene is TRBJ2-5, the V gene TRBV7-6; a possible D gene is TRBD2 (6 bases). There are 15 residues in the CDR3. Germline V gene data show CDR1 as SGHVS and CDR2 as FNYEAQ. V shed 1 base and J shed 4 bases, with 13 bases lying between them. CDR3 sequence: CASSLDGRDGETQYF. DNA for the CDR3: TGTGCCAGCAGCTTAGACGGGCGGGATGGAGAGACCCAGTACTTC.

Of note for this clonotype: A much larger clone differs by one base, so this may be a read error. The chain has TRBV28 and TRBJ2-2; D assignment may be TRBD1 or TRBD2 (5 bases each). Germline lookup yields CDR1 MDHEN and CDR2 SYDVKM. CDR3 length: 14 residues. V was trimmed by 10 bases and J by 2 bases, leaving 14 bases between them. The CDR3 reads CAILKGPNTGELFF. The CDR3 DNA follows: TGTGCCATTCTCAAGGGACCAAACACCGGGGAGCTGTTTTTT.

The chain joins TRBV2 to TRBJ2-7, with D uncertain. V lost 5 bases to trimming and J lost 0 bases, with 11 bases between them. This CDR3 spans 14 amino acids. Germline assignment: CDR1 SNHLY and CDR2 FYNNEI. The DNA for the CDR3 is TGTGCCAGCAGTTACGTACCGAGCTCCTACGAGCAGTACTTC. Translation: CASSYVPSSYEQYF.

This clonotype was found a few times. The gene calls are TRBV6-1 and TRBJ1-1; D not certain. Germline lookup yields CDR1 MNHNS and CDR2 SASEGT. The CDR3 runs to 13 residues. V lost 7 bases to trimming and J lost 0 bases, with 9 bases between them. This CDR3 reads CASTKDVNTEAFF. The CDR3 nucleotides are TGTGCCAGCACCAAAGACGTGAACACTGAAGCTTTCTTT.

The chain links TRBV5-1 to TRBJ2-5; a possible D gene is TRBD1 (6 bases). V lost 5 bases and J lost 1, with 12 bases in between. This CDR3 has 14 residues. Germline V gene data show CDR1 as SGHRS and CDR2 as YFSETQ. The CDR3 nucleotides are TGCGCCAGCAGGTATCAGGGGCTCCAAGAGACCCAGTACTTC. Translating gives CASRYQGLQETQYF.

J is TRBJ2-7 and V is TRBV20-1; the D call may be TRBD1 or TRBD2 (5 bases each). Trimming left V 8 bases short and J 0 bases short, with 11 bases between. The CDR3 is 12 residues long. CDR1 and CDR2 from the germline V gene are DFQATT and SNEGSKA (reference sequence). The CDR3 sequence is CSLVGDSYEQYF. The CDR3 coding sequence is TGCAGTCTGGTGGGGGACTCCTACGAGCAGTACTTC.

CDR3 DNA sequence: TGCAGTGCTCCGCGAGACGGGGCTTACAATGAGCAGTTCTTC. Translating it yields CSAPRDGAYNEQFF. V usage is TRBV20-1 and J usage is TRBJ2-1; D tentatively fits TRBD1 or TRBD2 (5 bases each). CDR1 is DFQATT, CDR2 SNEGSKA, per germline (reference sequence). The CDR3 loop spans 14 amino acids. V was clipped by 5 bases and J by 4 bases, with 15 bases between them.

This chain links TRBV28 with TRBJ2-7; weak D call: TRBD1 (5 bases). Germline V CDR1 and CDR2: MDHEN, SYDVKM. The CDR3 length is 15 residues. V was trimmed by 6 bases and J by 3 bases, leaving 18 bases between them. The chain's CDR3 is CASSLGAGPYYEQYF. Here the CDR3 DNA reads TGTGCCAGCAGCCTTGGGGCTGGGCCCTACTACGAGCAGTACTTC. The whole variable domain, filled in from reference TRBV28 and TRBJ2-7, reads DVKVTQSSRYLVKRTGEKVFLECVQDMDHENMFWYRQDPGLGLRLIYFSYDVKMKEKGDIPEGYSVSREKKERFSLILESASTNQTSMYLCASSLGAGPYYEQYFGPGTRLTVT.

This clonotype was counted only a few times. The CDR3 end shows no conserved phenylalanine or tryptophan, and so a read error is likely. The rearrangement joins TRBV4-3 to TRBJ2-5, with no clear D. Germline V lookup: CDR1 LGHNA, CDR2 YSLEER. This CDR3 has 14 amino acids. Trimming removed 0 bases at V and 0 bases at J, with 5 bases between. DNA of the CDR3: TGCGCCAGCAGCCAAGATACTAACCAAGAGACCCAGTACGTC. This encodes CASSQDTNQETQYV.

The CDR3 spells CASSPGEGTVFQYF. CDR3 sequence (DNA): TGTGCCAGCAGCCCGGGGGAGGGTACGGTCTTTCAGTACTTC. The chain employs TRBV28 and TRBJ2-4, with TRBD2 matching over 7 bases. The trim removed 6 bases at V and 11 bases at J, leaving 13 bases unmatched. The CDR3 loop spans 14 amino acids. CDR1 MDHEN and CDR2 SYDVKM come from the germline V gene.

Remarks on this clonotype: Just one base apart from a much larger clone, this may be a read error. The chain combines TRBV29-1 with TRBJ2-5; TRBD2 is a possible D gene (6 bases). The germline V gene encodes CDR1 SQVTM and CDR2 ANQGSEA. The CDR3 runs 13 residues. CDR3 sequence reads: CSVGPLSGETHYF. The CDR3 DNA follows: TGCAGCGTTGGGCCCCTTAGCGGAGAGACCCACTACTTC.

This clonotype has at least ten counts. The chain employs TRBV24-1 and TRBJ2-1; 9 bases line up with TRBD1. The CDR3 contains 16 residues. Germline V gives CDR1 KGHDR, CDR2 SFDVKD. V was pared by 4 bases and J by 7 bases, with 10 bases of the junction left unmatched. CDR3 sequence reads: CATSDLTGTGRNEQFF. The CDR3 bases are TGTGCCACCAGTGACTTAACCGGGACAGGGAGGAATGAGCAGTTCTTC.

This clonotype was recorded at least ten times. The rearrangement uses TRBV28 and TRBJ2-7, with D maybe TRBD2 (5 bases). Germline values: CDR1 MDHEN, CDR2 SYDVKM. V was trimmed by 0 bases and J by 3 bases, leaving 12 bases between them. This CDR3 spans 15 amino acids. The CDR3 is CASSLWRVYDYEQYF. The CDR3, as DNA: TGTGCCAGCAGTTTATGGCGGGTGTACGACTACGAGCAGTACTTC.

The J gene is TRBJ1-1, the V gene TRBV12-3 or TRBV12-4; D remains unclear. The CDR3 is made up of 14 amino acids. The V gene lost 1 base and the J gene lost 4 bases, with 10 bases spanning the gap. The DNA for the CDR3 is TGTGCCAGCAGTTTAGGCGGAGGAGGCACTGAAGCTTTCTTT. It translates to CASSLGGGGTEAFF.